Listed below are T cell receptor beta chains from one sample, sequenced in a study of regulatory T cells in long-lasting Graves disease. TCRdb fed the multiplex PCR reads into MiXCR, producing one record per CDR3 protein. The sample lists 520,000 or so distinct CDR3 sequences; approximately 12% were seen once. The sample was also reused in another study, on T cells in Graves' hyperthyroidism and ophthalmopathy.

Here the sequenced sample was peripheral blood mononuclear cells (PBMCs), taken at new diagnosis, from a patient treated with antithyroid drugs. Receptors originate from a woman aged 30 to 39 with Graves disease. Each CDR3 is given with its conserved first and last residue. Fields, in order: CDR3 protein, CDR3 DNA, J gene, V gene, D gene, clone size. D genes are given only for firm matches. Only some rows state a clone size, as once, few, many or a class for expanded clones.

CDR3 protein: CASSFAVSYEQYF
CDR3 DNA: TGTGCCAGCAGTTTCGCGGTTTCCTACGAGCAGTACTTC
J gene: TRBJ2-7
V gene: TRBV27
D gene: -
clone size: many

CDR3 protein: CASSSPRVPGGTEAFF
CDR3 DNA: TGTGCCAGCAGCTCCCCCCGAGTCCCCGGGGGCACTGAAGCTTTCTTT
J gene: TRBJ1-1
V gene: TRBV7-8
D gene: -
clone size: many

CDR3 protein: CASSQAPHFFYNEQFF
CDR3 DNA: TGTGCCAGCAGCCAAGCCCCCCACTTCTTCTACAATGAGCAGTTCTTC
J gene: TRBJ2-1
V gene: TRBV14
D gene: -
clone size: few

CDR3 protein: CATRTEGYGYTF
CDR3 DNA: TGTGCCACCCGTACAGAGGGCTATGGCTACACCTTC
J gene: TRBJ1-2
V gene: TRBV6-1
D gene: -
clone size: many

CDR3 protein: CASSLEGQGLQPQHF
CDR3 DNA: TGTGCCAGCAGCCTAGAGGGACAGGGGCTTCAGCCCCAGCATTTT
J gene: TRBJ1-5
V gene: TRBV7-2
D gene: TRBD1
clone size: few

CDR3 protein: CASSLSGVDEQYF
CDR3 DNA: TGTGCCAGCAGTTTATCGGGAGTGGATGAGCAGTACTTC
J gene: TRBJ2-7
V gene: TRBV27
D gene: -
clone size: few

CDR3 protein: CASSQDWEREVPREQYF
CDR3 DNA: TGCGCCAGCAGCCAAGATTGGGAGCGGGAGGTGCCCCGAGAGCAGTACTTC
J gene: TRBJ2-7
V gene: TRBV4-3
D gene: TRBD2
clone size: few

CDR3 protein: CASRRGPGNTIYF
CDR3 DNA: TGTGCCAGCAGAAGGGGTCCTGGAAACACCATATATTTT
J gene: TRBJ1-3
V gene: TRBV12-3/TRBV12-4
D gene: -
clone size: many

CDR3 protein: CASSYSGRDLSYNEQFF
CDR3 DNA: TGTGCCAGCAGTTACTCGGGGCGGGACTTATCCTACAATGAGCAGTTCTTC
J gene: TRBJ2-1
V gene: TRBV6-2/TRBV6-3
D gene: -
clone size: many

CDR3 protein: CASQDSTETQYF
CDR3 DNA: TGTGCCAGCCAGGACAGCACAGAGACCCAGTACTTC
J gene: TRBJ2-5
V gene: TRBV2
D gene: -
clone size: many

CDR3 protein: CASSFDGRWDYGYTF
CDR3 DNA: TGTGCCAGCAGTTTCGACGGACGGTGGGACTATGGCTACACCTTC
J gene: TRBJ1-2
V gene: TRBV28
D gene: -
clone size: -

CDR3 protein: CASSGGQGVTYEQYF
CDR3 DNA: TGCGCCAGCAGCGGGGGACAGGGGGTGACCTACGAGCAGTACTTC
J gene: TRBJ2-7
V gene: TRBV5-1
D gene: TRBD1
clone size: -

CDR3 protein: CASSSTAGTAYNEQFF
CDR3 DNA: TGTGCCAGCAGCTCCACCGCCGGGACAGCCTACAATGAGCAGTTCTTC
J gene: TRBJ2-1
V gene: TRBV7-9
D gene: TRBD1
clone size: few

CDR3 protein: CASSPGYSGNTIYF
CDR3 DNA: TGTGCCAGCTCACCAGGTTACTCTGGAAACACCATATATTTT
J gene: TRBJ1-3
V gene: TRBV18
D gene: -
clone size: many

CDR3 protein: CASSLTLGGTQYF
CDR3 DNA: TGTGCTAGCAGCTTAACTTTGGGTGGGACCCAGTACTTC
J gene: TRBJ2-5
V gene: TRBV7-7
D gene: -
clone size: few

CDR3 protein: CASSFKGGSADEQFF
CDR3 DNA: TGTGCCAGCAGTTTTAAGGGGGGCTCGGCGGATGAGCAGTTCTTC
J gene: TRBJ2-1
V gene: TRBV12-3/TRBV12-4
D gene: -
clone size: many

CDR3 protein: CASRELAGVKDTQYF
CDR3 DNA: TGTGCCAGCAGGGAACTAGCGGGAGTCAAAGATACGCAGTATTTT
J gene: TRBJ2-3
V gene: TRBV2
D gene: TRBD2
clone size: many

CDR3 protein: CASRILAGETNEQFF
CDR3 DNA: TGTGCCAGCAGGATACTAGCGGGAGAAACCAATGAGCAGTTCTTC
J gene: TRBJ2-1
V gene: TRBV7-9
D gene: TRBD2
clone size: -

CDR3 protein: CASISPQGQGIDYGYTF
CDR3 DNA: TGTGCCAGCATCAGTCCGCAGGGACAGGGAATAGACTATGGCTACACCTTC
J gene: TRBJ1-2
V gene: TRBV2
D gene: TRBD1
clone size: many

CDR3 protein: CAGSEAGVREQYF
CDR3 DNA: TGCGCCGGCAGCGAAGCGGGAGTGCGGGAGCAGTACTTC
J gene: TRBJ2-7
V gene: TRBV5-1
D gene: TRBD2
clone size: -

CDR3 protein: CSARGGLAEYNEQFF
CDR3 DNA: TGCAGTGCTAGAGGCGGACTAGCGGAGTACAATGAGCAGTTCTTC
J gene: TRBJ2-1
V gene: TRBV20-1
D gene: TRBD2
clone size: -

CDR3 protein: CASSRLAGVGHEQFF
CDR3 DNA: TGTGCCAGTAGCCGACTAGCGGGAGTAGGCCATGAGCAGTTCTTC
J gene: TRBJ2-1
V gene: TRBV19
D gene: TRBD2
clone size: many

CDR3 protein: CASRNGPATNEKLFF
CDR3 DNA: TGTGCCAGCAGAAATGGACCCGCAACTAATGAAAAACTGTTTTTT
J gene: TRBJ1-4
V gene: TRBV6-1
D gene: -
clone size: few

CDR3 protein: CASSQHLSYEQYF
CDR3 DNA: TGCGCCAGCAGCCAACATCTCTCCTACGAGCAGTACTTC
J gene: TRBJ2-7
V gene: TRBV4-3
D gene: -
clone size: few

CDR3 protein: CASRWDREFNSGNSPLHF
CDR3 DNA: TGCGCCAGCAGATGGGACAGGGAATTTAATTCGGGTAATTCACCCCTCCACTTT
J gene: TRBJ1-6
V gene: TRBV10-2
D gene: TRBD1
clone size: once